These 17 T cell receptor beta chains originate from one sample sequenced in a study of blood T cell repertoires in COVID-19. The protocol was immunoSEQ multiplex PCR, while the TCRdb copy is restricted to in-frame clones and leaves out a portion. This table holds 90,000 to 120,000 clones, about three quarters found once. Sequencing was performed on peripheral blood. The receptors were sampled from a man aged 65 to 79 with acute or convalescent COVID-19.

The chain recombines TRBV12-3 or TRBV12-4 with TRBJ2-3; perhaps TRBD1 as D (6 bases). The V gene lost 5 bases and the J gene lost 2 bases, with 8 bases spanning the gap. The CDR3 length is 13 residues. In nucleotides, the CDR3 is TGTGCCAGCAGTCCGGGACACACAGATACGCAGTATTTT. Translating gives CASSPGHTDTQYF.

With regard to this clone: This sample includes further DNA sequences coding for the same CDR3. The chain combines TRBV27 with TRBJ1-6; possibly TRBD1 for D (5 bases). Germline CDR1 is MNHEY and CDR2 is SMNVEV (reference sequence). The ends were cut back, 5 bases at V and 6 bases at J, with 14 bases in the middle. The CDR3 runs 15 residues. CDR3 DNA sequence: TGTGCCAGCAGTCGCACAGGAGTCGGTAATTCACCCCTCCACTTT. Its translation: CASSRTGVGNSPLHF.

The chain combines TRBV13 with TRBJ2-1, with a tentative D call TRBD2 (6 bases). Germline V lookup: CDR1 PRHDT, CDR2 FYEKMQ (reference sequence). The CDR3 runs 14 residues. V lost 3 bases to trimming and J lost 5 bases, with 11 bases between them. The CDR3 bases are TGTGCCAGCAGCTTCACAGGAGGGGACAATGAGCAGTTCTTC. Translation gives CASSFTGGDNEQFF. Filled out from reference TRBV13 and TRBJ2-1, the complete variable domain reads AAGVIQSPRHLIKEKRETATLKCYPIPRHDTVYWYQQGPGQDPQFLISFYEKMQSDKGSIPDRFSAQQFSDYHSELNMSSLELGDSALYFCASSFTGGDNEQFFGPGTRLTVL.

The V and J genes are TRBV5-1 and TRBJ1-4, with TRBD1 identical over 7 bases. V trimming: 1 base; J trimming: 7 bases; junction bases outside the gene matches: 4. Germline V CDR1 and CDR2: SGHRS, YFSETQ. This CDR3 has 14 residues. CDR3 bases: TGCGCCAGCAGCTTGACAGGGGAATTTGAAAAACTGTTTTTT. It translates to CASSLTGEFEKLFF.

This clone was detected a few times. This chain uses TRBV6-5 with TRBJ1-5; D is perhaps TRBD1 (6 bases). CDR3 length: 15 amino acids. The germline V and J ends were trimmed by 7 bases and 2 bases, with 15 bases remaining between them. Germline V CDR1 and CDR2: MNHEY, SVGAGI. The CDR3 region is CASTGGRDGNQPQHF. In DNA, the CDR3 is TGTGCCAGCACTGGGGGCAGGGATGGCAATCAGCCCCAGCATTTT.

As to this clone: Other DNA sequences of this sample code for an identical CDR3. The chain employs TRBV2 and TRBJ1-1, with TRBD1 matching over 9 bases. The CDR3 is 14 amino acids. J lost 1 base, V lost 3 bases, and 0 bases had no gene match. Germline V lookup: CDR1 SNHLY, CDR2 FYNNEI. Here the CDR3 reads CASSEDRGNTEAFF. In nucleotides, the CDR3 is TGTGCCAGCAGTGAGGACAGGGGGAACACTGAAGCTTTCTTT.

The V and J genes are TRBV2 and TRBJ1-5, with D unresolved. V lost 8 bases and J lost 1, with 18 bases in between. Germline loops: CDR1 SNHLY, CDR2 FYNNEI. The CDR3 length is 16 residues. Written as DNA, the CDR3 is TGTGCCAGCGAGGGTTATAGGGATTCGAGCAATCAGCCCCAGCATTTT. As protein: CASEGYRDSSNQPQHF.

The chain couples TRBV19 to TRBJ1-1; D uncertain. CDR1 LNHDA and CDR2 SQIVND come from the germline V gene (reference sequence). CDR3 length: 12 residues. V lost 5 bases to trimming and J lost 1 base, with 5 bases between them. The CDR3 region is CASSFRNTEAFF. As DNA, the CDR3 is TGTGCCAGTAGTTTTCGGAACACTGAAGCTTTCTTT.

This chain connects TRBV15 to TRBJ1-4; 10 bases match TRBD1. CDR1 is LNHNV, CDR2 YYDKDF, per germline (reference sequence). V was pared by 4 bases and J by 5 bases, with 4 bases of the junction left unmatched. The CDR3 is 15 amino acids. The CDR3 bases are TGTGCCACCAGCATGGGACAGGGGTCGAATGAAAAACTGTTTTTT. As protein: CATSMGQGSNEKLFF.

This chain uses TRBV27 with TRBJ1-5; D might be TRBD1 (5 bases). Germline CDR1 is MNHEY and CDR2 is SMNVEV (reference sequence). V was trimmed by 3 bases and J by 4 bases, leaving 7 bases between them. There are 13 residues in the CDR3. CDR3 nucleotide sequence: TGTGCCAGCAGTTTTGGGGGGAATCAGCCCCAGCATTTT. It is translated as CASSFGGNQPQHF.

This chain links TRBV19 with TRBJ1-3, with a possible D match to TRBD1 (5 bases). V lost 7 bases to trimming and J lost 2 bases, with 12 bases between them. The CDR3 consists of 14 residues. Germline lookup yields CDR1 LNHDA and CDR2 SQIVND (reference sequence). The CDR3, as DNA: TGTGCCAGTACCACGGGGGGAGCTGGAAACACCATATATTTT. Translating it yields CASTTGGAGNTIYF.

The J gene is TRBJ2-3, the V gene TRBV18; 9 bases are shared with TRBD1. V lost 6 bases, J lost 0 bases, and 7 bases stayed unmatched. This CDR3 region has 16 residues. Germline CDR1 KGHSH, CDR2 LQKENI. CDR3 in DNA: TGTGCCAGCTCCGGGACAGGGCTGTCGAGCACAGATACGCAGTATTTT. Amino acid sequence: CASSGTGLSSTDTQYF.

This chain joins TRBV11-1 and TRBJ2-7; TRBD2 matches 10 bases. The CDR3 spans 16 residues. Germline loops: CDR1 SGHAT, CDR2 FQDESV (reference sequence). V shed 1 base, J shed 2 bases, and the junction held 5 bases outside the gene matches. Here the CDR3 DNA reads TGTGCCAGCAGCTTAGTCCGGACTAGCGGAACCTACGAGCAGTACTTC. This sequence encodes CASSLVRTSGTYEQYF.

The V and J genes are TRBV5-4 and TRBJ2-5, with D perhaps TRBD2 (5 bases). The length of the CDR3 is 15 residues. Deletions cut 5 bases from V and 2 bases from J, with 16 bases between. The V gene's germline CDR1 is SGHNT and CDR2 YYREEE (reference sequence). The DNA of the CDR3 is TGTGCCAGCAGTAAAGAAGGAGGCCGACAAGAGACCCAGTACTTC. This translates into CASSKEGGRQETQYF.

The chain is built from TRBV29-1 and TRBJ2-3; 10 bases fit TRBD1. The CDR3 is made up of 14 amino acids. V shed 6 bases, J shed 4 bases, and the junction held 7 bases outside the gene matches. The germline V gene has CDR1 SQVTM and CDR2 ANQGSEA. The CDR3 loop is CSVRQGARSDTQYF. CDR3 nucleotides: TGCAGCGTGAGACAGGGGGCGAGGTCAGATACGCAGTATTTT.

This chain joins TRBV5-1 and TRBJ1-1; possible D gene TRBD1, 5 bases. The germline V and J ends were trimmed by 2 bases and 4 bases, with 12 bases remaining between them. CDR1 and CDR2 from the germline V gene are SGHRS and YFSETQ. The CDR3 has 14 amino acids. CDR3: CASSLVGGSTEAFF. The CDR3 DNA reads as TGCGCCAGCAGCTTAGTGGGGGGAAGCACTGAAGCTTTCTTT.

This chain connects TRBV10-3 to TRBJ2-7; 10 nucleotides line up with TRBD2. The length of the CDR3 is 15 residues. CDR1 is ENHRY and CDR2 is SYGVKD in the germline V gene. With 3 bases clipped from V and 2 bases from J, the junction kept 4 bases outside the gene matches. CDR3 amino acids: CAISEVAGGAYEQYF. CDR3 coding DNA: TGTGCCATCAGTGAAGTAGCGGGGGGTGCCTACGAGCAGTACTTC.